The 20 T cell receptor beta chains given below trace back to one sample, sequenced in a study of cytomegalovirus exposure and HLA in healthy donors. PCR amplification relied on 60 Vbeta primers (plus 13 Jbeta primers). Sequencing was performed with immunoSEQ multiplex PCR; in TCRdb, only in-frame clones are kept and a portion is missing. The sample totals 100,000 to 150,000 clones. The material sequenced was PBMCs. The origin of the receptors is a woman in her thirties or forties in good health and CMV-seronegative.

The rearrangement links TRBV27 to TRBJ1-1, with 8 bases matching TRBD1. Trimming at V came to 3 bases and at J to 10 bases, leaving 7 bases not matched to a gene. The CDR3 has 13 amino acids. The V gene's germline CDR1 is MNHEY and CDR2 SMNVEV (reference sequence). CDR3 residues: CASSLTTGGRAFF. As DNA, the CDR3 is TGTGCCAGCAGTTTGACCACAGGGGGGCGAGCTTTCTTT.

V is TRBV6-6 and J is TRBJ1-1; D perhaps matches TRBD1 (6 bases). V was cut by 3 bases and J by 3 bases, with 14 bases left in between. Germline values: CDR1 MNHNY, CDR2 SVGAGI (reference sequence). There are 15 residues in the CDR3. CDR3 amino acids: CASSYYQEGDTEAFF. The DNA of the CDR3 is TGTGCCAGCAGTTATTATCAAGAGGGGGACACTGAAGCTTTCTTT.

V is TRBV15 and J is TRBJ2-2; D unresolved. Germline V gene sequence: CDR1 LNHNV, CDR2 YYDKDF (reference sequence). The CDR3 has 13 amino acids. The V end was cut by 0 bases, the J end by 6 bases, with 5 bases between. The CDR3 region has the DNA TGTGCCACCAGCAGAGATTATGCCGGGGAGCTGTTTTTT. It yields the protein CATSRDYAGELFF.

This chain joins TRBV5-1 and TRBJ2-4; D is undetermined. Germline loops: CDR1 SGHRS, CDR2 YFSETQ. The CDR3 contains 15 residues. V was trimmed by 2 bases and J by 0 bases, leaving 9 bases between them. The CDR3 loop reads CASSLQSLAKNIQYF. In nucleotides, the CDR3 is TGCGCCAGCAGCTTACAATCCCTAGCCAAAAACATTCAGTACTTC.

The rearrangement uses TRBV15 and TRBJ2-2, with 12 bases identical to TRBD2. Germline V gene data show CDR1 as LNHNV and CDR2 as YYDKDF (reference sequence). CDR3 size: 18 residues. V lost 3 bases and J lost 5; bases outside the gene matches: 10. The CDR3 bases are TGTGCCACCAGCAGGGAGACTAGCGGGGGCTGGAGGACCGGGGAGCTGTTTTTT. It yields the protein CATSRETSGGWRTGELFF. The complete variable domain, with remaining parts taken from reference TRBV15 and TRBJ2-2, reads DAMVIQNPRYQVTQFGKPVTLSCSQTLNHNVMYWYQQKSSQAPKLLFHYYDKDFNNEADTPDNFQSRRPNTSFCFLDIRSPGLGDTAMYLCATSRETSGGWRTGELFFGEGSRLTVL.

This rearrangement joins TRBV7-8 to TRBJ1-3; 8 nucleotides match TRBD1. The junction had 12 bases not matched to a gene; V was cut back by 5 bases and J by 0 bases. Germline assignment: CDR1 SGHVS and CDR2 FQNEAQ. The CDR3 runs 18 residues. CDR3 sequence: CASSLVAQGVLSGNTIYF. As DNA, the CDR3 is TGTGCCAGCAGCCTAGTAGCACAGGGGGTTCTCTCTGGAAACACCATATATTTT.

The V and J genes are TRBV18 and TRBJ1-1; no firm D call. Trimming shortened V by 1 base and J by 1 base, and 10 bases separated the two germline ends. The CDR3 is 15 amino acids. Germline V gene lookup returns CDR1 KGHSH and CDR2 LQKENI. For the CDR3, the DNA is TGTGCCAGCTCACCACGGCGGGATGCGAACACTGAAGCTTTCTTT. Amino acids: CASSPRRDANTEAFF.

The chain is built from TRBV5-5 and TRBJ2-6; maybe TRBD1 (6 bases). The CDR3 sequence is 14 residues long. The V end lost 4 bases, the J end lost 2 bases, and 7 bases lay between the germline ends. CDR1 and CDR2 (germline): SGHKS, YYEKEE (reference sequence). The CDR3 is CASSRGTGANVLTF. DNA for the CDR3: TGTGCCAGCAGCAGGGGGACTGGGGCCAACGTCCTGACTTTC.

V and J are TRBV19 and TRBJ1-2; D gene uncertain. The CDR3 length is 14 residues. Trimming shortened V by 2 bases and J by 0 bases, and 7 bases separated the two germline ends. Germline CDR1 reads LNHDA; CDR2 reads SQIVND (reference sequence). The CDR3 here is CASSITRTNYGYTF. The CDR3, as DNA: TGTGCCAGTAGTATAACCAGGACTAACTATGGCTACACCTTC.

This chain connects TRBV19 to TRBJ1-1; 7 nucleotides match TRBD1. Germline CDR1 and CDR2: LNHDA and SQIVND (reference sequence). Unmatched junction bases numbered 4, after V lost 5 bases and J lost 4 bases. The CDR3 runs 13 residues. The CDR3 coding sequence is TGTGCCAGTAGTCCGTCAGGGGGCACTGAAGCTTTCTTT. As protein: CASSPSGGTEAFF.

This chain joins TRBV10-3 and TRBJ1-6, with D possibly being TRBD1 (6 bases). The germline V gene encodes CDR1 ENHRY and CDR2 SYGVKD. Between the trimmed V and J ends, which lost 2 bases and 6 bases, there was a span of 14 bases. The CDR3 sequence is 16 residues long. CDR3 residues: CAISETRQESNSPLHF. The CDR3 nucleotides are TGTGCCATCAGTGAGACTAGACAGGAGAGTAATTCACCCCTCCACTTT.

This chain uses TRBV5-6 with TRBJ1-1; D unclear. The germline V and J ends were trimmed by 1 base and 1 base, with 8 bases remaining between them. The CDR3 totals 14 residues. The germline V gene has CDR1 SGHDT and CDR2 YYEEEE. The CDR3 DNA sequence: TGTGCCAGCAGCTTGTGGGAGTGGAACACTGAAGCTTTCTTT. Its translation: CASSLWEWNTEAFF.

The chain is built from TRBV4-1 and TRBJ1-4; perhaps TRBD1 as D (5 bases). CDR3 length: 14 residues. The V end lost 4 bases, the J end lost 8 bases, and 14 bases lay between the germline ends. Germline V gene lookup returns CDR1 MGHRA and CDR2 YSYEKL. Here the CDR3 DNA reads TGCGCCAGCAGCCCCTTGGACACGGTAGAAAAACTGTTTTTT. It is translated as CASSPLDTVEKLFF.

The chain links TRBV7-9 to TRBJ1-1; no clear D. The CDR3 totals 13 residues. The germline V gene has CDR1 SEHNR and CDR2 FQNEAQ (reference sequence). Trimming cost V 3 bases and J 6 bases, with 11 bases left between them. The CDR3 sequence: CASSLDSPPEAFF. The CDR3 nucleotides are TGTGCCAGCAGCTTGGACTCCCCGCCTGAAGCTTTCTTT.

The CDR3 protein is CASSLDGTGATGELFF. CDR3 DNA sequence: TGTGCCAGCAGCTTAGACGGGACAGGGGCCACCGGGGAGCTGTTTTTT. V usage is TRBV7-9 and J usage is TRBJ2-2; 10 bases match TRBD1. CDR3 size: 16 residues. Germline V gene data show CDR1 as SEHNR and CDR2 as FQNEAQ (reference sequence). After removal of 1 base from V and 4 bases from J, the junction contained 3 bases not matched to a gene.

The chain has TRBV7-8 and TRBJ1-2, with a weak D call TRBD1 (5 bases). The germline gives CDR1 SGHVS, CDR2 FQNEAQ. This CDR3 contains 15 residues. V lost 0 bases and J 0 bases, leaving 8 bases between the germline ends. CDR3 in DNA: TGTGCCAGCAGCTTAGCGAAGGGGACTAACTATGGCTACACCTTC. Protein sequence: CASSLAKGTNYGYTF.

This chain joins TRBV7-2 and TRBJ1-1; the D gene is possibly TRBD1 (5 bases). Trimming left V 4 bases short and J 0 bases short, with 15 bases between. Germline V gives CDR1 SGHTA, CDR2 FQGNSA. The CDR3 covers 16 residues. This CDR3 reads CASSYYRQSMNTEAFF. The CDR3, as DNA: TGTGCCAGCAGCTATTACCGACAGAGCATGAACACTGAAGCTTTCTTT.

The genes are TRBV29-1 and TRBJ2-4, with D maybe TRBD1 (5 bases). The germline gives CDR1 SQVTM, CDR2 ANQGSEA. There are 15 residues in the CDR3. V was pared by 3 bases and J by 2 bases, with 14 bases between. The CDR3 DNA sequence: TGCAGCGTTGAGCGTTTAGGGGCCACCAAAAACATTCAGTACTTC. This translates into CSVERLGATKNIQYF.

The CDR3 DNA reads TGTGCCAGCAGTTGGGGACAGGGCGCATCCCCCCCGAACACTGAAGCTTTCTTT. The encoded protein is CASSWGQGASPPNTEAFF. V and J are TRBV5-4 and TRBJ1-1; 9 positions match TRBD1. With V trimmed by 5 bases and J by 1 base, 15 bases remained unmatched. The germline CDR1 and CDR2 sequences are SGHNT and YYREEE (reference sequence). The CDR3 is 18 residues long. Using reference TRBV5-4 and TRBJ1-1 for the parts outside the CDR3, the full variable domain is ETGVTQSPTHLIKTRGQQVTLRCSSQSGHNTVSWYQQALGQGPQFIFQYYREEENGRGNFPPRFSGLQFPNYSSELNVNALELDDSALYLCASSWGQGASPPNTEAFFGQGTRLTVV.

This chain connects TRBV27 to TRBJ1-6, with D possibly being TRBD1 (6 bases). The germline V gene has CDR1 MNHEY and CDR2 SMNVEV (reference sequence). V shed 6 bases and J shed 3 bases, with 15 bases lying between them. CDR3 size: 16 residues. CDR3 bases: TGTGCCAGCAGCCGCCAGGGGACCCTCTATAATTCACCCCTCCACTTT. Residues: CASSRQGTLYNSPLHF.